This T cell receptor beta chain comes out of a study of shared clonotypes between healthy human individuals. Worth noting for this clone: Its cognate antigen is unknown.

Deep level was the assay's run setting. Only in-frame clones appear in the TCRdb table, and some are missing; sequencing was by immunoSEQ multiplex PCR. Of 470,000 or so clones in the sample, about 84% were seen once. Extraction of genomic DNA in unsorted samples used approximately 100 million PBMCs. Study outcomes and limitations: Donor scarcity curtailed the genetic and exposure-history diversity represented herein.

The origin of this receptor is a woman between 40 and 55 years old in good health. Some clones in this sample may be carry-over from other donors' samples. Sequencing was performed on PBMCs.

The CDR3 sequence is CASSEYRGKGNYGYTF. CDR3 DNA sequence: TGTGCCAGCAGTGAATACAGGGGCAAGGGTAACTATGGCTACACCTTC. The rearrangement uses TRBV6-1 and TRBJ1-2; 7 nucleotides match TRBD1. This CDR3 is built from 16 residues. Germline V gives CDR1 MNHNS, CDR2 SASEGT. Unmatched junction bases numbered 7, after V lost 2 bases and J lost 1 base.